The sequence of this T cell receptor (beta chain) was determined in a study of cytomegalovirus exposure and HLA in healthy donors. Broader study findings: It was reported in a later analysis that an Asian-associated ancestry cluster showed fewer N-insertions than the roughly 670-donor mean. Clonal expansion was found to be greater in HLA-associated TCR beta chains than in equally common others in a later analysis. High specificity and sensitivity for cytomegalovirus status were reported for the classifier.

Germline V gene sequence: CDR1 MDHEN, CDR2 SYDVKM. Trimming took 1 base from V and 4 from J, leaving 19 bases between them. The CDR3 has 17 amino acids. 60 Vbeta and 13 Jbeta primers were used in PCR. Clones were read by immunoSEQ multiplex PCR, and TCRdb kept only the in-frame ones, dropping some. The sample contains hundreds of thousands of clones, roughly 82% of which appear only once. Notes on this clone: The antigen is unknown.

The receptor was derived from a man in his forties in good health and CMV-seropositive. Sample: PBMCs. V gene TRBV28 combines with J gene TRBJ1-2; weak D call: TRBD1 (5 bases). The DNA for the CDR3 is TGTGCCAGCAGTTTATCGGTGGGTGGGGCCATTCCCTATGGCTACACCTTC. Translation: CASSLSVGGAIPYGYTF.